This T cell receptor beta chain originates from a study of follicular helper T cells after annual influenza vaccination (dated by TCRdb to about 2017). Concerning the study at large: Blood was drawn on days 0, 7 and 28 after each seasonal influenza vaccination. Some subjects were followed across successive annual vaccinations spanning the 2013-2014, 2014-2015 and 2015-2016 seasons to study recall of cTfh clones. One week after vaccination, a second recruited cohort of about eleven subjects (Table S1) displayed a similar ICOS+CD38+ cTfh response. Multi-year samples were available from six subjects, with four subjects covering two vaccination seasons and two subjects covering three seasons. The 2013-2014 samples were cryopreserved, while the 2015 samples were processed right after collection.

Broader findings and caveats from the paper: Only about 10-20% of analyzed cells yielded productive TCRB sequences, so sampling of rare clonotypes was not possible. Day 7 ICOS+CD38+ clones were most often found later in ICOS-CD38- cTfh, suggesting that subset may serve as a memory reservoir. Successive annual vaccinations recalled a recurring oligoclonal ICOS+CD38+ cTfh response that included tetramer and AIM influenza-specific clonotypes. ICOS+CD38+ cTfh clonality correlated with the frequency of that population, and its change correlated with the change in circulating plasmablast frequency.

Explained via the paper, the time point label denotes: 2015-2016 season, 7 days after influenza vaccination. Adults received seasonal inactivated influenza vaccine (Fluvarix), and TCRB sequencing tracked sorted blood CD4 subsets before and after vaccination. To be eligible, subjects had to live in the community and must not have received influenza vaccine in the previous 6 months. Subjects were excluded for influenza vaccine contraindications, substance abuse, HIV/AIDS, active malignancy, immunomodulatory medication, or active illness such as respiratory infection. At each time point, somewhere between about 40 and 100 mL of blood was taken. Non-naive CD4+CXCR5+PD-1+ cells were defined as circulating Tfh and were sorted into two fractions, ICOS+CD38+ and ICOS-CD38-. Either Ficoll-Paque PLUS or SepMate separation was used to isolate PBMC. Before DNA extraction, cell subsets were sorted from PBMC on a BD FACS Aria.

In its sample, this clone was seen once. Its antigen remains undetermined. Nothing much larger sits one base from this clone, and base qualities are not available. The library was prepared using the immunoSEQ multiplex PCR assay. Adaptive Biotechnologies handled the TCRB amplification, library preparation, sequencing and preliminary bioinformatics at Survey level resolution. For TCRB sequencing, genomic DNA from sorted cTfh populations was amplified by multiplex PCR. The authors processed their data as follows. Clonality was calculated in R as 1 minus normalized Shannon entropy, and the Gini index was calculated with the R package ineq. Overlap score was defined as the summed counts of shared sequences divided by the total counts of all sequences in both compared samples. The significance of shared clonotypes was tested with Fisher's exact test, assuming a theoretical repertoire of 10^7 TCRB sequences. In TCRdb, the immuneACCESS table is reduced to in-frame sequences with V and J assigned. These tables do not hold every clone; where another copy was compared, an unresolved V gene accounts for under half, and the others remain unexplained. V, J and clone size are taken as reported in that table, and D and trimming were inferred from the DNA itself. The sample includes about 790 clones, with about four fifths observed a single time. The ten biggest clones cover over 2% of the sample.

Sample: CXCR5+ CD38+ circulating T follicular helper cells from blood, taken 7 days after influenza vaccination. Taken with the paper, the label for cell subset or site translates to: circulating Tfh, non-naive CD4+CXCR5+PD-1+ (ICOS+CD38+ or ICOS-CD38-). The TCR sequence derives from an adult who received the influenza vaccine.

The CDR3 loop reads CASSYRGAGDTEAFF. In nucleotide form, the sequence is TGTGCCAGCAGTTACAGGGGGGCCGGGGACACTGAAGCTTTCTTT. The sequence links TRBV6-5 to TRBJ1-1, and perhaps TRBD1 as D gene, on 6 matching bases. The CDR3, from cysteine to phenylalanine, totals 15 residues. CDR3 DNA only is kept here, 45 bases in frame from base 1. Deletion took 2 bases off V and 3 bases off J, with a span of 13 bases between the germline ends. Via the germline V gene, CDR1 is MNHEY and CDR2 SVGAGI.